This T cell receptor beta chain was sequenced in a study of blood T cell repertoires in COVID-19 (dated by TCRdb to the early 2020s). At the level of the whole study: The collaborator samples originated in the United States, Italy and Spain and spanned the acute and convalescent phases of COVID-19. The material from the prospective study consisted of cDNA or gDNA derived from T cells, B-cell-depleted T cells, or PBMCs. Deeply sampled blood TCRbeta repertoires from subjects exposed to, actively infected with, or recovered from COVID-19 were included in the dataset. A freely available public database, intended as a resource for researchers studying the immune response to SARS-CoV-2, is where the repertoires were released. Samples came from the ongoing ImmuneRACE study (first 160 participants) plus 1,254 subjects from 6 global collaborators. Nearly every sample came with metadata listing a de-identified subject ID, COVID-19 status, age in years and sex. Where HLA class I and class II types were available, the types were taken from metadata supplied by the sample provider, not from assay-based typing.

Comments on this clone: What antigen it recognizes has not been identified. Per-base quality was not reported, and no clone a single base away is much larger than it.

TCRbeta CDR3 regions were amplified from genomic DNA using the immunoSEQ Assay, a bias-controlled multiplex PCR. On the study's bioinformatics: The number of nucleated cells in each sample was estimated by amplification of reference gene primers within the assay. To quantify the absolute abundance of each unique TCRbeta CDR3 rearrangement, sequence reads were collapsed and filtered. For each sample, productive Simpson clonality was calculated by taking the square root of Simpson's diversity index across productive rearrangements. In TCRdb, the immuneACCESS table is reduced to in-frame sequences with V and J assigned. These tables do not hold every clone; where another copy was compared, an unresolved V gene accounts for under half, and the others remain unexplained. V and J calls plus clone size are reproduced from that table; the DNA served to infer D and trimming. The sample table shows around 220,000 clones, and about nine tenths are seen once. The leading ten clones occupy under 2.5% of the sample.

In the prospective study, participants were about 18 to 90 years old, resided in about two dozen geographic areas of the United States, and were enrolled through a virtual design. In the prospective study, cohorts were assigned on the basis of participant-reported clinical history obtained from a screening survey and a study questionnaire. For ImmuneRACE Cohort 3, a participant was defined as recovered based on two consecutive negative NP/OP PCR tests, clearance by a healthcare professional, or resolution of symptoms. In the prospective study, whole blood, serum and a nasopharyngeal or oropharyngeal swab were collected from each participant by mobile phlebotomists. Over a roughly two-month period, participants in the prospective study had the option of providing additional blood draws and questionnaires. Prospective study blood samples were shipped either frozen or at room temperature before DNA extraction.

The CDR3, from cysteine to phenylalanine, totals 14 residues. The only DNA kept is the CDR3, 42 bases in frame from the first base. Study-wide conclusions, independent of this receptor: The quantity of clinical and demographic metadata differed by source and by participant and was supplied without curation.

Here the chain combines TRBV21-1 and TRBJ1-2. TRBV21-1 is an annotated pseudogene. The sequence came from a woman aged 18-30 years who had recovered from COVID-19. Sequencing used PBMCs or T cells enriched from blood (not recorded which). The DNA sequence is given as TGTGCCAGCAGCAAGTGGGGGGATAACTATGGCTACACCTTC. The resulting protein is CASSKWGDNYGYTF.